This TCR beta chain was captured in a study of T-cell memory formation after mild COVID-19. Researchers used 5'RACE with constant-segment primers to make TCR alpha and TCR beta cDNA libraries that carry sample barcodes and UMIs. In TCRdb, the 5' RACE reads were re-called with MiXCR into one record per CDR3 protein. The sample has under 550,000 distinct CDR3 sequences; over 15% are singletons. The ends were cut back, 1 base at V and 0 bases at J, with 10 bases in the middle. There are 16 residues in the CDR3. The V gene's germline CDR1 is SGHTA and CDR2 FQGNSA. This chain joins TRBV7-2 and TRBJ1-3; tentatively, D is TRBD1 (6 bases). The source is an adult woman who had mild COVID-19 (a few samples of this study predate the infection). Cell type and time point are not known. Sequenced material: PBMCs or a T cell subset sorted from them (not recorded which). The CDR3 sequence is CASSLGQEPSGNTIYF. The CDR3 DNA reads TGTGCCAGCAGCTTAGGACAGGAACCCTCTGGAAACACCATATATTTT.